These T cell receptor beta chains were read from a single sample in a study of neurological immune-mediated disorders. Each CDR3 protein gets one entry after TCRdb re-called the 5' RACE reads with MiXCR. The table has about 55,000 distinct CDR3 sequences, around 3.9% seen once. The sequencing sample was made of PBMCs. These receptors were obtained from a man aged 30 to 39 with multiple sclerosis. Each CDR3 is given with its conserved first and last residue. The D gene is left open where the match is weak. Rows may omit the clone size; those that give it use once, few, many or a size class.

TGTGCCAGCAGTACCGGGACAGGGCGCTCACCCCTCCACTTT,CASSTGTGRSPLHF,TRBD1,many,TRBJ1-6,TRBV12-3/TRBV12-4
TGCAGTGCTAGAAGAGGGACAGGGGGAGTGGAGACCCAGTACTTC,CSARRGTGGVETQYF,TRBD1,many,TRBJ2-5,TRBV20-1
TGCGCCAGCACCACACTAGTCTCCAACACCGGGGAGCTGTTTTTT,CASTTLVSNTGELFF,-,many,TRBJ2-2,TRBV5-1
TGCGCCAGCAGCTCCGTGGCTTCAACTGGGTACAATGAGCAGTTCTTC,CASSSVASTGYNEQFF,-,many,TRBJ2-1,TRBV5-1
TGTGCCATCAGTGGTGGAATATTGGGGGCCTACGAGCAGTACTTC,CAISGGILGAYEQYF,-,many,TRBJ2-7,TRBV10-3
TGCAGTGCAACGACTAGCGGGAGCTCCTACAATGAGCAGTTCTTC,CSATTSGSSYNEQFF,TRBD2,many,TRBJ2-1,TRBV20-1
TGCGCCAGCAGCTTGGCCGGCCCGGCCACGAATGAAAAACTGTTTTTT,CASSLAGPATNEKLFF,-,-,TRBJ1-4,TRBV5-1
TGTGCCAGCAGCCGAGGAGTCGGGGAGCTGTTTTTT,CASSRGVGELFF,-,many,TRBJ2-2,TRBV3-1
TGTGCCAGCAGCCAACCGACAGACTACGAGCAGTACTTC,CASSQPTDYEQYF,-,many,TRBJ2-7,TRBV7-9
TGTGCCACCCACGTCCCGGGACAGGGTTTCCAGCCCCAGCATTTT,CATHVPGQGFQPQHF,TRBD1,many,TRBJ1-5,TRBV28
TGCAGTGCTACTTCGGACTCAAACACTGAAGCTTTCTTT,CSATSDSNTEAFF,-,many,TRBJ1-1,TRBV20-1
TGCGCCAGCAGCCAGCCTACAGGGGCCCCTAACTATGGCTACACCTTC,CASSQPTGAPNYGYTF,TRBD1,many,TRBJ1-2,TRBV4-1
TGTGCCAGCAGTAGACGACAGGGGGGTTCCTACGAGCAGTACTTC,CASSRRQGGSYEQYF,TRBD1,many,TRBJ2-7,TRBV6-2/TRBV6-3
TGTGCCAGCAGCAATGGGGGAAGTTCACCCCTCAACTTT,CASSNGGSSPLNF,-,few,TRBJ1-6,TRBV14
TGTGCCAGCGGGACTACCTCCTACAATGAGCAGTTCTTC,CASGTTSYNEQFF,TRBD2,many,TRBJ2-1,TRBV2
TGTGCCAGCAGCCCTGGTAGCGGGGGGGCCGGCGAGCAGTTCTTC,CASSPGSGGAGEQFF,TRBD2,many,TRBJ2-1,TRBV7-6
TGTGCCAGCAGCCAAGTGGGGACTAGCGGGGTGAATGAGCAGTTCTTC,CASSQVGTSGVNEQFF,TRBD2,many,TRBJ2-1,TRBV4-2
TGCGCCAGCAGCTTGGCCGATACCTTATACGAGCAGTACTTC,CASSLADTLYEQYF,-,few,TRBJ2-7,TRBV5-1
TGCAGTGCTTCGGACAGGGCGGGCGGGGAGCTGTTTTTT,CSASDRAGGELFF,TRBD1,many,TRBJ2-2,TRBV20-1
TGTGCCAGCAGCCAACGGGATCTTGAGACCCAGTACTTC,CASSQRDLETQYF,-,many,TRBJ2-5,TRBV4-2
TGTGCCAGCAGCTCGCGGACTAGCGGGGGGTATGAGCAGTTCTTC,CASSSRTSGGYEQFF,TRBD2,many,TRBJ2-1,TRBV5-6
TGTGCCAGCAGCTTGACCTCCCGGACAGGGGATGGCTACACCTTC,CASSLTSRTGDGYTF,TRBD1,many,TRBJ1-2,TRBV5-8
TGTGCCAGCAGCCGGGCGGGTGAGCAGTTCTTC,CASSRAGEQFF,-,many,TRBJ2-1,TRBV4-2
TGTGCCAGCAGCTCAGGGGGGTCCTCTCAGCCTCGGCCCCAGCATTTT,CASSSGGSSQPRPQHF,TRBD1,many,TRBJ1-5,TRBV7-9
TGTGCCAGCAGTTTTTCACCAGGCCAGAACACTGAAGCTTTCTTT,CASSFSPGQNTEAFF,-,many,TRBJ1-1,TRBV6-6
TGTGCCAGCAGCCAAGGACAGGGGGAGGATTCACCCCTCCACTTT,CASSQGQGEDSPLHF,TRBD1,many,TRBJ1-6,TRBV4-2
TGTGCCAGCAGTTACGGAGGAGCAGGGAGTGGCTACACCTTC,CASSYGGAGSGYTF,-,many,TRBJ1-2,TRBV6-5
TGTGCCAGCAGTACCCCGACAGGGTTGGAGACCCAGTACTTC,CASSTPTGLETQYF,TRBD1,-,TRBJ2-5,TRBV27
TGTGCCAGCAGCCCACAGCCCGGTGGATCGAATGAGCAGTTCTTC,CASSPQPGGSNEQFF,-,medium-sized,TRBJ2-1,TRBV12-3/TRBV12-4
TGTGCCAACCGGACTAGCGGGGGGTCTTACAATGAGCAGTTCTTC,CANRTSGGSYNEQFF,TRBD2,many,TRBJ2-1,TRBV12-3/TRBV12-4
TGCGCCAGCAGCTTGCAGCGGGAGTCGGGCGAGCAGTACTTC,CASSLQRESGEQYF,TRBD2,many,TRBJ2-7,TRBV5-1
TGTGCCAGCAGTTTAACTCAAGGGTTCCCCCTCAACTTT,CASSLTQGFPLNF,-,many,TRBJ1-6,TRBV28
TGCAGCGTTAGACAGGGGGGGGAGCCCCAGCATTTT,CSVRQGGEPQHF,TRBD1,many,TRBJ1-5,TRBV29-1
TGCGCCAGCAGCTTGGCGGACAGTTTGAACACTGAAGCTTTCTTT,CASSLADSLNTEAFF,-,many,TRBJ1-1,TRBV5-1
TGCAGTGCTAGAGATCTGGACAGCCCAATACTAGCCAAAAACATTCAGTACTTC,CSARDLDSPILAKNIQYF,-,many,TRBJ2-4,TRBV20-1
TGCGCCAGCAGCTTGTCCGGGACAGGCAACACTGAAGCTTTCTTT,CASSLSGTGNTEAFF,TRBD1,many,TRBJ1-1,TRBV5-1
TGTGCCAGCAAGGTTAGGGGCAGAAACAACTACGAGCAGTACTTC,CASKVRGRNNYEQYF,-,many,TRBJ2-7,TRBV6-5
TGCGCCAGCAGCCCCCCCTCTCTTCTGGCGGGGGAGACCCAGTACTTC,CASSPPSLLAGETQYF,-,many,TRBJ2-5,TRBV4-1
TGTGCCAGCAACCAACAGCCCTCTGGGGCCAACGTCCTGACTTTC,CASNQQPSGANVLTF,-,-,TRBJ2-6,TRBV7-3
TGTGCCAGCAGCCCGAGGGTTGCTAGCGGGGGGACGCAGTATTTT,CASSPRVASGGTQYF,TRBD2,many,TRBJ2-3,TRBV6-2/TRBV6-3
TGCAGTGCCCGGACCGGGACTAGCCTATACGAGCAGTACTTC,CSARTGTSLYEQYF,TRBD2,many,TRBJ2-7,TRBV20-1
TGTGCCAGCAGCAGGACGGGCGTTTATAATTCACCCCTCCACTTT,CASSRTGVYNSPLHF,-,many,TRBJ1-6,TRBV2
TGTGCCAGCAGCCGAGGACAGGGGAACACTGAAGCTTTCTTT,CASSRGQGNTEAFF,TRBD1,many,TRBJ1-1,TRBV11-2
TGTGCCAGCACCAACGGGGGGGGCCAAGAGACCCAGTACTTC,CASTNGGGQETQYF,TRBD2,many,TRBJ2-5,TRBV6-5
TGCGCCAGCAGCTTGGGGGACAGCTCCTATGGCTACACCTTC,CASSLGDSSYGYTF,TRBD1,many,TRBJ1-2,TRBV5-1
TGCGCCAGCAGGCCTACCGGGACCACAGATACGCAGTATTTT,CASRPTGTTDTQYF,-,medium-sized,TRBJ2-3,TRBV5-1
TGTGCCAGCAGTCCCCGGACAGGGGGACTTGGCTACACCTTC,CASSPRTGGLGYTF,TRBD1,many,TRBJ1-2,TRBV12-3/TRBV12-4
TGTGCCAGCAGCCAAGACGGTAATTCACCCCTCCACTTT,CASSQDGNSPLHF,-,many,TRBJ1-6,TRBV4-2
TGTGCCAGCATCCTGGACGGCTACAATGAGCAGTTCTTC,CASILDGYNEQFF,-,few,TRBJ2-1,TRBV2